A single sample is the source of the 5 T cell receptor beta chains below, sequenced in a study of PD-L1 blockade in urothelial cancer (dated by TCRdb to 2017 to 2019). Library prep was done by the immunoSEQ multiplex PCR assay. TCRdb provides this immuneACCESS table in a form limited to in-frame rearrangements. Some clones are lacking; in checked studies, under half of them reflect an unresolved V gene, and why the rest are absent is not known. The sample includes tens of thousands of clones, with 87% observed a single time. The ten largest clones add up to roughly 5.2% of the sample. The source was PBMCs, collected around atezolizumab (anti-PD-L1) treatment. The receptors originated from a woman in her seventies with urothelial cancer.

The chain combines TRBV7-9 with TRBJ2-2; 8 nucleotides align to TRBD1. Trimming at V came to 6 bases and at J to 4 bases, leaving 7 bases not matched to a gene. Germline CDR1 reads SEHNR; CDR2 reads FQNEAQ (reference sequence). CDR3 length: 15 amino acids. The CDR3 coding sequence is TGTGCCAGCAGTATAACACAGGGGGGCACCGGGGAGCTGTTTTTT. Its protein is CASSITQGGTGELFF.

V is TRBV2 and J is TRBJ1-2; TRBD1 is a possible D gene (5 bases). CDR3 length: 13 amino acids. The V end was cut by 5 bases, the J end by 2 bases, with 9 bases between. Germline CDR1 and CDR2: SNHLY and FYNNEI. The CDR3 DNA follows: TGTGCCAGCAGTATACAGGCCAACTATGGCTACACCTTC. Encoded protein: CASSIQANYGYTF.

This chain links TRBV7-8 with TRBJ2-7; 9 bases are shared with TRBD2. Trimming took 5 bases from V and 6 from J; bases not matched to a gene: 20. The CDR3 runs 18 residues. Germline V gene lookup returns CDR1 SGHVS and CDR2 FQNEAQ. The CDR3 spells CASSRRRVAGEPTREQYF. The CDR3 nucleotides read TGTGCCAGCAGCCGAAGGCGGGTAGCGGGGGAGCCTACCCGCGAGCAGTACTTC.

Here the CDR3 reads CASSLDRGYSYEQYF. CDR3 DNA sequence: TGTGCCAGCAGTTTAGACAGGGGGTACTCCTACGAGCAGTACTTC. J is TRBJ2-7 and V is TRBV27, with TRBD1 identical over 9 bases. CDR1 is MNHEY, CDR2 SMNVEV, per germline (reference sequence). J was trimmed by 0 bases and V by 2 bases; bases with no gene match: 2. CDR3 length equals 15 residues.

The chain carries TRBV4-1 and TRBJ2-7; D is possibly TRBD1 (5 bases). The germline V and J ends were trimmed by 0 bases and 0 bases, with 6 bases remaining between them. CDR3 length: 14 amino acids. The germline V gene has CDR1 MGHRA and CDR2 YSYEKL. CDR3: CASSQEGRSYEQYF. The CDR3 DNA sequence: TGCGCCAGCAGCCAAGAGGGGCGCTCCTACGAGCAGTACTTC.